This T cell receptor (beta chain) was recorded in a study of blood T cell repertoires in COVID-19 (dated by TCRdb to 2020 to 2022). With regard to the full study: The collaborator samples originated in the United States, Italy and Spain and spanned the acute and convalescent phases of COVID-19. A de-identified subject ID, COVID-19 status, age in years and sex were almost always included in the sample metadata. Where HLA class I and class II types were available, the types were taken from metadata supplied by the sample provider, not from assay-based typing. Subjects who had been exposed to COVID-19, were actively infected with it, or had recovered from it provided the deeply sampled blood TCRbeta repertoires that made up the dataset. The repertoires were released in a freely available public database meant as a resource for research on the immune response to SARS-CoV-2. The prospective study material was composed of cDNA or gDNA derived from T cells, B-cell-depleted T cells, or PBMCs. Samples were obtained from the ongoing ImmuneRACE study (first 160 participants) and from 1,254 subjects provided by 6 global collaborators.

The collaborating institutions used their own protocols to collect whole blood in K2EDTA tubes. Collaborator samples were shipped for TCRbeta analysis as frozen whole blood, isolated PBMCs, or DNA extracted from either sample type. TCRbeta CDR3 regions were amplified from genomic DNA using the immunoSEQ Assay, a bias-controlled multiplex PCR. For the original study's pipeline: Within the assay, amplification of reference gene primers was used to estimate how many nucleated cells each sample contained. Sequence reads were collapsed and filtered to measure the absolute abundance of every unique TCRbeta CDR3 rearrangement. For each sample, productive Simpson clonality was calculated by taking the square root of Simpson's diversity index across productive rearrangements. Not all clones reach the TCRdb copy of this immuneACCESS table, which keeps in-frame sequences only. Checked studies attribute under half of the gap to unresolved V genes and leave the rest unexplained. V, J and clone size derive from that table, while D and trimming were established from the DNA sequence. The sample profile shows about 220,000 clones; about 79% of them were found once. 9.7% of the sample belongs to the ten largest clones.

A word on this clone: Its specific antigen is unknown. No much larger clonotype is one base removed from it; base qualities were not supplied.

The investigation overall reported the following: How much clinical and demographic metadata was included differed by source and by participant, and the metadata was provided uncurated.

This TCR was sampled from a man in his fifties with active or convalescent COVID-19. Sequencing input: peripheral blood.

The CDR3 amino acid sequence is: CASSEAWQGNSNQPQHF. The sequenced DNA: TGTGCCAGCAGTGAAGCGTGGCAGGGGAATAGCAATCAGCCCCAGCATTTT. Recombination linked TRBV2 to TRBJ1-5, with TRBD1 as a weak D call on 6 bases. CDR1 is given as SNHLY and CDR2 as FYNNEI, both from the germline V gene. The CDR3 numbers 17 residues from cysteine through phenylalanine. Only the CDR3 part of the read is kept: 51 bases, read in frame from the first base. V is shortened by 0 bases, J by 0 bases, and the region joining them spans 12 bases. With all but the CDR3 taken from the reference TRBV2 and TRBJ1-5 genes, the full variable domain is: EPEVTQTPSHQVTQMGQEVILRCVPISNHLYFYWYRQILGQKVEFLVSFYNNEISEKSEIFDDQFSVERPDGSNFTLKIRSTKLEDSAMYFCASSEAWQGNSNQPQHFGDGTRLSIL.